The subject of this entry is one T cell receptor beta chain. The antigen remains unidentified. This record belongs to a study of cytomegalovirus exposure and HLA in healthy donors. The CDR3 runs 14 residues. With V trimmed by 6 bases and J by 2 bases, 4 bases remained unmatched. CDR1 SNHLY and CDR2 FYNNEI come from the germline V gene. 13 Jbeta primers and 60 Vbeta primers were used for the PCR. Libraries were prepared by immunoSEQ multiplex PCR; TCRdb keeps only in-frame clonotypes and omits some of them. The table includes about 130,000 clones, 60% to 80% detected once. Study-level results: Reported findings show TCR beta sequences accurately forecast HLA-A and HLA-B alleles in most subjects. Common viral pathogens seemed, in a later analysis, to connect with several of the most significant clusters. There were reportedly fewer N-insertions in an Asian-associated ancestry cluster than the approximately 670-donor mean, in a later analysis.

The source material was PBMCs. J is TRBJ2-7 and V is TRBV2, with 10 bases fitting TRBD2. This clonotype originated in a man aged 25 to 40 in good health and CMV-seronegative. In DNA form, the CDR3 reads TGTGCCAGCAGGCCTACTAGCGGGGCCTACGAGCAGTACTTC. This translates into CASRPTSGAYEQYF.